The rows below give T cell receptor beta chains drawn from one sample of a study of blood T cells in healthy people across ages. TCRdb analysed the 5' RACE reads with MiXCR anew, one entry per CDR3 protein. This table has some 900,000 distinct CDR3 sequences, around 48% appearing once. The sample comprised blood. The receptors derive from a man younger than 45 in good health. CDR3s include the opening cysteine and the closing phenylalanine or tryptophan. A D gene is named only where the DNA matches it firmly. Not every row has a clone size; where given, it reads once, few, many or a size class.

CDR3nt,CDR3aa,d_gene,v_gene,j_gene,abundance
TGCGCCAGCAGCCAAGATAACAATGAGCAGTTCTTC,CASSQDNNEQFF,-,TRBV4-1,TRBJ2-1,many
TGCGCCAGCAGCCAGGGGTCGCATGAGCAGTTCTTC,CASSQGSHEQFF,-,TRBV4-3,TRBJ2-1,many
TGCGCCAGCAGCCAAGATGGGGGGTCCTCCTACGAGCAGTACTTC,CASSQDGGSSYEQYF,-,TRBV4-3,TRBJ2-7,-
TGTGCCAGCTCACCGGGTGAGAACTATGGCTACACCTTC,CASSPGENYGYTF,-,TRBV18,TRBJ1-2,-
TGCAGTGGAGACAGAGAAGAGACCCAGTACTTC,CSGDREETQYF,-,TRBV20-1,TRBJ2-5,few
TGTGCCATCAGTGGTGGGACAAGCGGCTACAATGAGCAGTTCTTC,CAISGGTSGYNEQFF,-,TRBV10-3,TRBJ2-1,-
TGTGCCAGCATTCCCGGGCCCCGTCAAGATACGCAGTATTTT,CASIPGPRQDTQYF,-,TRBV11-2,TRBJ2-3,few
TGTGCCAGCAGTTTCGATCCAGGCCCGGGGCAGCCCCAGCATTTT,CASSFDPGPGQPQHF,-,TRBV12-3/TRBV12-4,TRBJ1-5,once
TGTGCCAGCAGCCAAGCGAAGACAGGGGGCGGCGGGGAGCTGTTTTTT,CASSQAKTGGGGELFF,TRBD1,TRBV14,TRBJ2-2,few
TGCAGTGCTAGAGATCAAGGACAGAGTCTCAATCAGCCCCAGCATTTT,CSARDQGQSLNQPQHF,-,TRBV20-1,TRBJ1-5,-
TGTGCCAGCAGAAGGACAGGCTCTAACACTGAAGCTTTCTTT,CASRRTGSNTEAFF,TRBD1,TRBV27,TRBJ1-1,once
TGTGCCAGCAGCTTATTGGGGGTGAACACTGAAGCTTTCTTT,CASSLLGVNTEAFF,-,TRBV7-9,TRBJ1-1,-
TGCAGCGTTGAGGGGGGAACCTACACAGATGCGCAGTATTTT,CSVEGGTYTDAQYF,-,TRBV29-1,TRBJ2-3,-
TGTGCCAGCAGTTTACCCCGAGGGTACGAAAAACTGTTTTTT,CASSLPRGYEKLFF,-,TRBV28,TRBJ1-4,-
TGTGCCAGCAGAGCTAAACCCAGGAACGAAAAACTGTTTTTT,CASRAKPRNEKLFF,-,TRBV6-2/TRBV6-3,TRBJ1-4,few
TGTGCCAGCAGCATACGGGCCTTGGGGATGCAGACTAATGAAAAACTGTTTTTT,CASSIRALGMQTNEKLFF,-,TRBV21-1,TRBJ1-4,-
TGTGCCAGCAGTTCAGGGAGCTATGGCTACACCTTC,CASSSGSYGYTF,-,TRBV12-3/TRBV12-4,TRBJ1-2,many
TGTGCCAGCAGTTCTCGGCGGGGGAGTTCTTACAATGAGCAGTTCTTC,CASSSRRGSSYNEQFF,TRBD2,TRBV6-5,TRBJ2-1,-
TGTGCCATCAGTGAGTTGGAGAGCTCCTACGAGCAGTACTTC,CAISELESSYEQYF,-,TRBV10-3,TRBJ2-7,few
TGCAGTGCCCCCAATGGGGCCGAAAGTCAGCCCCAGCATTTT,CSAPNGAESQPQHF,-,TRBV20-1,TRBJ1-5,-
TGTGCCAGCAGCTTAATTTGGACAGGGGGTAGTGGGGACTATGGCTACACCTTC,CASSLIWTGGSGDYGYTF,TRBD1,TRBV7-2,TRBJ1-2,few
TGTGCCACCAATTCGGGACTGAATAATTCACCCCTCCACTTT,CATNSGLNNSPLHF,-,TRBV28,TRBJ1-6,-
TGCAGTGCTATAACCGGGGGCACTGAAGCTTTCTTT,CSAITGGTEAFF,-,TRBV20-1,TRBJ1-1,-
TGTGCCAGCAGCCCCGTCGGGCAGACAGTCCGCGCGGTTCCGCGATTATACGAGCAGTACTTC,CASSPVGQTVRAVPRLYEQYF,-,TRBV11-1,TRBJ2-7,-
TGTGCCAGCAGCGAGGGGGGGAACAGGGTGCAGCCCCAGCATTTT,CASSEGGNRVQPQHF,-,TRBV9,TRBJ1-5,-
TGTGCCATCAGTGACCGGACTAGCGGGGCAACTAGCACAGATACGCAGTATTTT,CAISDRTSGATSTDTQYF,TRBD2,TRBV10-3,TRBJ2-3,-
TGCGCCAGCAGCCATAGAAAGGGAACCGGGGCCAACGTCCTGACTTTC,CASSHRKGTGANVLTF,-,TRBV4-3,TRBJ2-6,-
TGTGCCAGCGAGCAGTCCTACGAGCAGTACTTC,CASEQSYEQYF,-,TRBV6-1,TRBJ2-7,-
TGTGCCTGGAGCCCGGCCGCAGCCTTAGAAGCTTTCTTT,CAWSPAAALEAFF,-,TRBV30,TRBJ1-1,-
TGTGCCAGCAACGGCCGGGGGCTAGGGAACACTGAAGCTTTCTTT,CASNGRGLGNTEAFF,-,TRBV28,TRBJ1-1,-
TGTGCCATCAGTGAGGGACAGAGCACAGATACGCAGTATTTT,CAISEGQSTDTQYF,-,TRBV10-3,TRBJ2-3,-
TGTGCCAGCAGCTTTCAACCGTCGGGGGACAACTACGAGCAGTACTTC,CASSFQPSGDNYEQYF,-,TRBV7-2,TRBJ2-7,-
TGTGCCAGCTCACCCGGGACCCGACAGGGCATTTTCGAAAAACTGTTTTTT,CASSPGTRQGIFEKLFF,TRBD1,TRBV18,TRBJ1-4,-
TGTGCCAGCAGTTTCCCCAGCGGGGCCACCACAGATACGCAGTATTTT,CASSFPSGATTDTQYF,TRBD2,TRBV28,TRBJ2-3,-
TGTGCCAGCAGTTTGGGCCTACAGGGGGGAGCCCAGCATTTT,CASSLGLQGGAQHF,TRBD1,TRBV28,TRBJ1-5,-
TGCAGTGCACAAGCGGGGGTTTACAATGAGCAGTTCTTC,CSAQAGVYNEQFF,TRBD2,TRBV20-1,TRBJ2-1,-
TGTGCCAGCAGCTTATCCCCAGGGGGCATAACAGATACGCAGTATTTT,CASSLSPGGITDTQYF,TRBD1,TRBV13,TRBJ2-3,few
TGTGCCAGCAGCCTCTCCTCCCCGGGGGGGACAGATACGCAGTATTTT,CASSLSSPGGTDTQYF,TRBD2,TRBV7-3,TRBJ2-3,-
TGTGCCACCCAGCGCCAGAGCACAGATACGCAGTATTTT,CATQRQSTDTQYF,-,TRBV28,TRBJ2-3,-
TGTGCCAGCAGTTCCGGACAGCTCGGAGAGACCCAGTACTTC,CASSSGQLGETQYF,-,TRBV6-6,TRBJ2-5,-
TGTGCCAGCAGTGAAGCGCCTGCAACTAATGAAAAACTGTTTTTT,CASSEAPATNEKLFF,-,TRBV2,TRBJ1-4,once
TGCAGTGTTACAGAGAGGGCTGACAATCAGCCCCAGCATTTT,CSVTERADNQPQHF,-,TRBV20-1,TRBJ1-5,-
TGTGCCAGCAGCTTAGTTGCTACACGACAAGAGACCCAGTACTTC,CASSLVATRQETQYF,-,TRBV11-3,TRBJ2-5,few
TGCGCCAGCAGCCAAGAACTTGGGTCGAAACTGTTTTTT,CASSQELGSKLFF,-,TRBV4-1,TRBJ1-4,-
TGCAGTGCTAGAGCCCCTAGCGCCTCCTACGAGCAGTACTTC,CSARAPSASYEQYF,-,TRBV20-1,TRBJ2-7,few
TGTGCCAGCAGAGCCGCAGCTAACTATGGCTACACCTTC,CASRAAANYGYTF,-,TRBV6-2/TRBV6-3,TRBJ1-2,-
TGTGCCAGCAGCGTAGTAGGTAGCACGAACACCGGGGAGCTGTTTTTT,CASSVVGSTNTGELFF,-,TRBV9,TRBJ2-2,-
TGCAGTGCTAGAGCGAACAGGGGGTTCGGGGAGCAGTACTTC,CSARANRGFGEQYF,TRBD1,TRBV20-1,TRBJ2-5,-
TGTGCCAGCAGTTCAGACAGGGCTAGTAAGTACGAGCAGTACTTC,CASSSDRASKYEQYF,TRBD1,TRBV27,TRBJ2-7,-
TGTGCCAGCAGTCCTCGGGACAGGGGGCGAACGACTGAAGCTTTCTTT,CASSPRDRGRTTEAFF,TRBD1,TRBV12-3/TRBV12-4,TRBJ1-1,-
TGCGCCAGCGGCAGTTGGGAGTACCAAGAGACCCGGTACTTC,CASGSWEYQETRYF,-,TRBV4-3,TRBJ2-5,-
TGTGCCAGCAGCCGTGGGAGAGCGAACACTGAAGCTTTCTTT,CASSRGRANTEAFF,-,TRBV5-6,TRBJ1-1,-
TGCAGTGCTAACAAACAGGGCGCTGAAGCTTTCTTT,CSANKQGAEAFF,-,TRBV20-1,TRBJ1-1,many
TGTGCCATCAGAGCAGGGGACCAAGAGACCCAGTACTTC,CAIRAGDQETQYF,-,TRBV10-3,TRBJ2-5,many